This T cell receptor beta chain was recovered during a study of shared clonotypes between healthy human individuals. General study findings and limits: Rarefaction demonstrated incomplete sorted-subset sequencing despite large depth.

The V end was cut by 5 bases, the J end by 8 bases, with 24 bases between. The CDR3 covers 16 residues. Germline V gives CDR1 MNHEY, CDR2 SMNVEV (reference sequence). For this clone: Its antigen is not known.

Once extracted for a subset, genomic DNA was divided evenly among several immunoSEQ plates. The protocol was immunoSEQ multiplex PCR, while the TCRdb copy is restricted to in-frame clones and leaves out a portion. This sample has about 640,000 clones, with around 72% found just once. Sequenced sample: memory CD4+ T cells sorted from blood. Subset noted: CD45RA-negative fraction. The chain uses TRBV27 and TRBJ1-2; D unresolved. The clonotype comes from a woman aged 25 to 39 in good health. The CDR3 DNA is TGTGCCAGCAGTCCCTATAACGACGGGCGTGTAAGCGGCTACACCTTC. Its translation: CASSPYNDGRVSGYTF.